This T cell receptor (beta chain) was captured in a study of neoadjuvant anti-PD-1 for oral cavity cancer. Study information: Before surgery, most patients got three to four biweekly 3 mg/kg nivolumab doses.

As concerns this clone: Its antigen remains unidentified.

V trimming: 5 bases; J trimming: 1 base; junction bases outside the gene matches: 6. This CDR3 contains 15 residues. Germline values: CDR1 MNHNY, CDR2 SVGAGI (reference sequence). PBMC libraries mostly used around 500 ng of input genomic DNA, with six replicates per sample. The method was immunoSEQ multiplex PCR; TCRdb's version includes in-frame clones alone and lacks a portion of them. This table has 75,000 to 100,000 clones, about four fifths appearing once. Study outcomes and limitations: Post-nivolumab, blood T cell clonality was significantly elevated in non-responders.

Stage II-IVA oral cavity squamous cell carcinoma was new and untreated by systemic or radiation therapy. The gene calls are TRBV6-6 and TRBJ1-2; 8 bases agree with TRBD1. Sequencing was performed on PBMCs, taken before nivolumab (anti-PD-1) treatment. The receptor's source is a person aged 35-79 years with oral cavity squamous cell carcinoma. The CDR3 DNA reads TGTGCCAGCAGTCACAGGGACAGGCTTAACTATGGCTACACCTTC. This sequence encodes CASSHRDRLNYGYTF.